These 29 T cell receptor beta chains came from one sample sequenced in a study of vaccination effects on CD4 cells after COVID-19. No cognate antigen is known for these TCRs. Ahead of sequencing, the ViraFEST assay grew antigen-specific CD4+ T cells using viral peptide pools. Following culture for approximately ten days, CD4+ T cells were isolated. None of these healthy vaccinees had been infected with SARS-CoV-2 before vaccination. Only in-frame clones appear in the TCRdb table, and some are missing; sequencing was by immunoSEQ multiplex PCR. The table has tens of thousands of clones, around 80% seen once. This material consisted of CD4+ T cells from PBMCs cultured with HCoV-NL63 spike peptides, taken before COVID-19 vaccination. These receptors were collected from a human donor who received a COVID-19 vaccine.

The J gene is TRBJ2-3, the V gene TRBV6-2 or TRBV6-3; 8 bases align to TRBD2. CDR3 size: 17 residues. The germline gives CDR1 MNHEY, CDR2 SVGEGT. The junction had 11 bases not matched to a gene; V was cut back by 5 bases and J by 1 base. DNA of the CDR3: TGTGCCAGCAGTACCCGTTATAGCGGGACCCGCACAGATACGCAGTATTTT. Translation gives CASSTRYSGTRTDTQYF.

The V call is TRBV3-1 (or the pseudogene TRBV3-2), the J call TRBJ2-5, with D perhaps TRBD2 (5 bases). The CDR3 length is 15 residues. V lost 1 base and J 3 bases, leaving 12 bases between the germline ends. Germline V gene data show CDR1 as LGHDT and CDR2 as YNNKEL (reference sequence). The CDR3 coding sequence is TGTGCCAGCAGCCAAGTTCAACCGGGAAAAGAGACCCAGTACTTC. It codes for CASSQVQPGKETQYF.

The chain is built from TRBV2 and TRBJ1-4; TRBD1 matches 7 bases. The V gene's germline CDR1 is SNHLY and CDR2 FYNNEI. Trimming took 8 bases from V and 6 from J; bases not matched to a gene: 3. The CDR3 is 12 amino acids. CDR3 sequence: CASGTDDEKLFF. In nucleotides, the CDR3 is TGTGCCAGCGGGACAGACGATGAAAAACTGTTTTTT.

The chain joins TRBV6-2 or TRBV6-3 to TRBJ1-5; D remains unclear. V dropped 4 bases and J dropped 5 bases, with 9 bases sitting between them. CDR3 length: 13 residues. Germline assignment: CDR1 MNHEY and CDR2 SVGEGT. The CDR3 sequence is CASSFSTYQPQHF. The CDR3 DNA reads as TGTGCCAGCAGTTTCTCGACCTATCAGCCCCAGCATTTT.

The chain uses TRBV6-5 and TRBJ2-7; 7 positions match TRBD1. V gave up 5 bases and J gave up 5 bases; unmatched junction bases: 12. This CDR3 is 15 amino acids long. The germline V gene has CDR1 MNHEY and CDR2 SVGAGI. The CDR3 loop reads CASSPNYDRVNEQYF. As DNA, the CDR3 is TGTGCCAGCAGTCCGAACTACGACAGGGTTAACGAGCAGTACTTC.

This chain links TRBV6-6 with TRBJ1-1; tentative D call: TRBD1 (5 bases). In germline, CDR1 is MNHNY, CDR2 SVGAGI (reference sequence). Between the trimmed V and J ends, which lost 0 bases and 1 base, there was a span of 6 bases. The CDR3 contains 14 residues. Here the CDR3 reads CASSYSGGNTEAFF. The CDR3 nucleotides are TGTGCCAGCAGTTACTCGGGGGGGAACACTGAAGCTTTCTTT.

The chain carries TRBV7-2 and TRBJ2-1; TRBD2 matches at 13 bases. The CDR3 covers 16 residues. CDR1 and CDR2 (germline): SGHTA, FQGNSA. Trimming removed 5 bases from V and 6 bases from J; junction bases left unmatched: 7. The DNA for the CDR3 is TGTGCCAGCAGCACTAGCGGGGGGGTCCTAGGCAATGAGCAGTTCTTC. It specifies CASSTSGGVLGNEQFF. The full variable domain, in which reference TRBV7-2 and TRBJ2-1 provide the parts outside the CDR3, is GAGVSQSPSNKVTEKGKDVELRCDPISGHTALYWYRQSLGQGLEFLIYFQGNSAPDKSGLPSDRFSAERTGGSVSTLTIQRTQQEDSAVYLCASSTSGGVLGNEQFFGPGTRLTVL.

This clone has a handful of counts. The CDR3 loop is CASSLYKTSGGLDTQYF. CDR3 nucleotide sequence: TGTGCCAGCAGTTTATACAAGACTAGCGGGGGTTTAGATACGCAGTATTTT. The rearrangement uses TRBV27 and TRBJ2-3; 12 bases are a match to TRBD2. V lost 1 base to trimming and J lost 5 bases; unmatched junction nucleotides: 7. This CDR3 contains 17 residues. Per the germline V gene, CDR1 is MNHEY and CDR2 is SMNVEV (reference sequence).

This sequence joins TRBV5-1 and TRBJ2-4; D gene uncertain. V was pared by 4 bases and J by 0 bases, with 8 bases between. Germline loops: CDR1 SGHRS, CDR2 YFSETQ. The CDR3 is 14 amino acids. The CDR3 DNA is TGCGCCAGCAGCAGGGAATTAGCCAAAAACATTCAGTACTTC. This gives the protein CASSRELAKNIQYF.

CDR3 nucleotide sequence: TGCGCCAGCAGCCAGACAGGGCTGAATGAGCAGTTCTTC. Encoded protein: CASSQTGLNEQFF. J is TRBJ2-1 and V is TRBV5-1; 7 bases align to TRBD1. The CDR3 totals 13 residues. Per germline, CDR1 SGHRS and CDR2 YFSETQ. The ends lost 4 bases at V and 7 bases at J; junction bases unmatched: 5.

The rearrangement joins TRBV30 to TRBJ1-3; no firm D call. In germline, CDR1 is GTSNPN, CDR2 SVGIG (reference sequence). The V end was cut by 0 bases, the J end by 2 bases, with 11 bases between. The CDR3 is 15 residues long. Here the CDR3 DNA reads TGTGCCTGGAGTGTAGCGTACTCCCCTGGAAACACCATATATTTT. It translates to CAWSVAYSPGNTIYF.

The chain couples TRBV28 to TRBJ1-2, with a weak D call TRBD1 (5 bases). The CDR3 contains 13 residues. Per germline, CDR1 MDHEN and CDR2 SYDVKM. V was trimmed by 2 bases and J by 7 bases, leaving 11 bases between them. The CDR3 sequence is CASSLNRLGGYTF. The DNA for the CDR3 is TGTGCCAGCAGTTTAAACAGGCTAGGTGGCTACACCTTC.

This sequence joins TRBV5-1 and TRBJ2-7, with 8 bases aligning to TRBD1. The CDR3 is made up of 14 amino acids. Germline CDR1 and CDR2: SGHRS and YFSETQ. V lost 4 bases, J lost 2 bases, and 5 bases stayed unmatched. This CDR3 is CASSPTGQAYEQYF. The CDR3 DNA is TGCGCCAGCAGCCCGACGGGACAGGCCTACGAGCAGTACTTC.

This clone was recorded once. The chain has TRBV9 and TRBJ1-1; D is unclear. Germline V lookup: CDR1 SGDLS, CDR2 YYNGEE. The CDR3 consists of 17 residues. Trimming left V 0 bases short and J 4 bases short, with 19 bases between. Here the CDR3 reads CASSVVPPMGGSTEAFF. The CDR3 nucleotides are TGTGCCAGCAGCGTAGTACCCCCCATGGGTGGGAGCACTGAAGCTTTCTTT.

This clone was observed a few times. The chain recombines TRBV10-3 with TRBJ1-1; D is possibly TRBD1 (5 bases). Germline V gene data show CDR1 as ENHRY and CDR2 as SYGVKD. With 5 bases removed from V and 1 base from J, the gap between germline ends came to 5 bases. The CDR3 sequence is 12 residues long. CDR3 residues: CAISQGNTEAFF. For the CDR3, the DNA is TGTGCCATCAGTCAGGGGAACACTGAAGCTTTCTTT.

The chain joins TRBV29-1 to TRBJ2-3; 8 bases are shared with TRBD2. Looked up from germline, CDR1 is SQVTM and CDR2 is ANQGSEA. V lost 4 bases to trimming and J lost 7 bases; unmatched junction nucleotides: 16. The CDR3 extends over 16 amino acids. CDR3 residues: CSVAGLPAGGLNTQYF. In DNA, the CDR3 is TGCAGCGTTGCGGGTCTCCCGGCGGGAGGATTAAATACGCAGTATTTT.

This clone was counted a single time. This sequence joins TRBV30 and TRBJ2-3; D call uncertain. This CDR3 spans 14 amino acids. With 0 bases removed from V and 2 bases from J, the gap between germline ends came to 9 bases. Germline V gene lookup returns CDR1 GTSNPN and CDR2 SVGIG (reference sequence). CDR3 loop: CAWSVRVNTDTQYF. CDR3 DNA: TGTGCCTGGAGTGTAAGGGTAAACACAGATACGCAGTATTTT.

The V and J genes are TRBV5-1 and TRBJ2-5; 7 positions agree with TRBD2. This CDR3 comprises 15 residues. Unmatched junction bases numbered 7, after V lost 0 bases and J lost 5 bases. Germline CDR1 reads SGHRS; CDR2 reads YFSETQ. This CDR3 is CASSLGNSGRETQYF. The CDR3 nucleotides are TGCGCCAGCAGCTTGGGCAACTCCGGGAGGGAGACCCAGTACTTC. Filled out from reference TRBV5-1 and TRBJ2-5, the complete variable domain reads KAGVTQTPRYLIKTRGQQVTLSCSPISGHRSVSWYQQTPGQGLQFLFEYFSETQRNKGNFPGRFSGRQFSNSRSEMNVSTLELGDSALYLCASSLGNSGRETQYFGPGTRLLVL.

In its sample, this clone was seen a few times. This chain connects TRBV19 to TRBJ2-1; TRBD2 agrees at 9 bases. In germline, CDR1 is LNHDA, CDR2 SQIVND (reference sequence). There are 15 residues in the CDR3. Trimming removed 4 bases from V and 6 bases from J; junction bases left unmatched: 7. DNA for the CDR3: TGTGCCAGTAGTAGCGTAGCGGGAGCCCTCAATGAGCAGTTCTTC. This translates into CASSSVAGALNEQFF.

The gene calls are TRBV29-1 and TRBJ2-7; possibly TRBD2 for D (6 bases). V was clipped by 7 bases and J by 3 bases, with 16 bases between them. Germline CDR1 reads SQVTM; CDR2 reads ANQGSEA. CDR3 length equals 13 residues. CDR3 nucleotides: TGCAGCGCCCAACCGGGACTTAACTACGAGCAGTACTTC. Amino acids: CSAQPGLNYEQYF.

The rearrangement links TRBV5-5 to TRBJ1-1, with D tentatively TRBD1 (6 bases). CDR1 is SGHKS, CDR2 YYEKEE, per germline (reference sequence). Trimming left V 4 bases short and J 2 bases short, with 15 bases between. The CDR3 extends over 15 amino acids. The CDR3 spells CASSVLGQTNTEAFF. The CDR3 nucleotides read TGTGCCAGCAGCGTTCTCGGACAGACTAACACTGAAGCTTTCTTT.

The chain carries TRBV7-2 and TRBJ1-1, with D possibly TRBD1 on 5 matching bases. V was clipped by 0 bases and J by 4 bases, with 12 bases between them. Germline CDR1 and CDR2: SGHTA and FQGNSA. The CDR3 loop spans 15 amino acids. CDR3 sequence: CASSLAGQGSTEAFF. In DNA, the CDR3 is TGTGCCAGCAGCTTAGCCGGGCAGGGAAGCACTGAAGCTTTCTTT.

This clone was detected only a few times. This chain joins TRBV27 and TRBJ1-5; D is unclear. This CDR3 contains 16 residues. V shed 1 base and J shed 7 bases, with 17 bases lying between them. Germline assignment: CDR1 MNHEY and CDR2 SMNVEV (reference sequence). CDR3 nucleotides: TGTGCCAGCAGTTTATTCCCCTCCTCGCTTGGACAGCCCCAGCATTTT. This gives the protein CASSLFPSSLGQPQHF.

The rearrangement joins TRBV5-1 to TRBJ2-2; D unclear. Germline CDR1 is SGHRS and CDR2 is YFSETQ. The CDR3 contains 12 residues. V lost 3 bases and J lost 4, with 4 bases in between. The CDR3 DNA reads as TGCGCCAGCAGCTCAGGCACCGGGGAGCTGTTTTTT. Protein product: CASSSGTGELFF. The complete variable domain, with remaining parts taken from reference TRBV5-1 and TRBJ2-2, reads KAGVTQTPRYLIKTRGQQVTLSCSPISGHRSVSWYQQTPGQGLQFLFEYFSETQRNKGNFPGRFSGRQFSNSRSEMNVSTLELGDSALYLCASSSGTGELFFGEGSRLTVL.

The chain uses TRBV3-1 (or the pseudogene TRBV3-2) and TRBJ1-2, with 8 nucleotides matching TRBD1. The J segment lost 8 bases and the V segment lost 4 bases, leaving 9 bases of the junction unmatched. Germline assignment: CDR1 LGHDT and CDR2 YNNKEL (reference sequence). This CDR3 spans 14 amino acids. The CDR3 spells CASSPYRGSGGYTF. For the CDR3, the DNA is TGTGCCAGCAGCCCGTACAGGGGGAGTGGAGGCTACACCTTC.

The V call is TRBV6-1, the J call TRBJ2-3; D is tentatively TRBD1 or TRBD2 (6 bases each). Per germline, CDR1 MNHNS and CDR2 SASEGT. V gave up 1 base and J gave up 4 bases, with 9 bases separating them. This CDR3 comprises 14 residues. CDR3 coding DNA: TGTGCCAGCAGTGAAGGGGGGGCCGCAGATACGCAGTATTTT. This gives the protein CASSEGGAADTQYF.

This clone appeared a few times. The CDR3 region is CASSDRADTGELFF. The DNA of the CDR3 is TGTGCCAGCAGCGACAGGGCGGACACCGGGGAGCTGTTTTTT. This chain connects TRBV27 to TRBJ2-2, with TRBD1 matching 7 bases. CDR1 MNHEY and CDR2 SMNVEV come from the germline V gene (reference sequence). V dropped 6 bases and J dropped 3; count of bases not matched to a gene: 4. The CDR3 is 14 residues long.

The chain recombines TRBV5-1 with TRBJ1-1; D is uncertain. Trimming took 7 bases from V and 8 from J, leaving 12 bases between them. The CDR3 has 11 amino acids. Germline-derived CDR1 and CDR2 are SGHRS and YFSETQ. CDR3 DNA sequence: TGCGCCAGCCGAAACGAGAGAGAAGCTTTCTTT. Translation: CASRNEREAFF.

The chain is built from TRBV3-1 (or the pseudogene TRBV3-2) and TRBJ2-2; D remains ambiguous. The V end lost 0 bases, the J end lost 6 bases, and 8 bases lay between the germline ends. CDR3 length equals 14 residues. In germline, CDR1 is LGHDT, CDR2 YNNKEL (reference sequence). Written as DNA, the CDR3 is TGTGCCAGCAGCCAAGATCTAGTTTCCGGGGAGCTGTTTTTT. This translates into CASSQDLVSGELFF.